This T cell receptor (beta chain) was profiled in a study of cytomegalovirus exposure and HLA in healthy donors. Findings of the study overall: A likely sequencing artifact accounted for one observed cluster of highly shared sequence variants. Reportedly, TCR beta sequences accurately predicted HLA-A and HLA-B alleles in most subjects.

Concerning this clone: Its target is unknown.

The CDR3 sequence is 13 residues long. Germline CDR1 and CDR2: MNHEY and SVGAGI. V lost 4 bases to trimming and J lost 3 bases; unmatched junction nucleotides: 0. Use of 60 Vbeta and 13 Jbeta primers characterized the PCR. Sequencing used immunoSEQ multiplex PCR; TCRdb keeps in-frame clones, though not all of them. The data contain 150,000 to 200,000 clones, approximately 78% of them singletons. The sequenced sample consisted of PBMCs. The chain recombines TRBV6-5 with TRBJ1-3; the match to TRBD1 covers 7 bases. The receptor's source is a male donor in good health and CMV-seropositive. For the CDR3, the DNA is TGTGCCAGCAGTTCAGGGGGTGGAAACACCATATATTTT. This codes for CASSSGGGNTIYF.